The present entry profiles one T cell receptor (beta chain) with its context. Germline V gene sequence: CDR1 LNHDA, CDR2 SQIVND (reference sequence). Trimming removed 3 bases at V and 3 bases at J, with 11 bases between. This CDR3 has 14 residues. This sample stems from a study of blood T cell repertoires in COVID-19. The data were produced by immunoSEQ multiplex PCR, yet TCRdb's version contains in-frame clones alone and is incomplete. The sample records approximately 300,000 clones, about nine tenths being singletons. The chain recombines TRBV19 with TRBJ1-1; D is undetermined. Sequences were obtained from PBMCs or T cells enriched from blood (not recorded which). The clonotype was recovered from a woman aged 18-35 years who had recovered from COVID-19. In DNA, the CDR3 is TGTGCCAGTAGTATCTCCGCGGCGTACACTGAAGCTTTCTTT. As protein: CASSISAAYTEAFF.